The 11 T cell receptor beta chains in this list originate from one sample, sequenced in a study of T cell responses to AZD1222 COVID-19 vaccine. Here immunoSEQ multiplex PCR was the method, and the copy in TCRdb shows in-frame clones only, minus some. This table has about 110,000 clones, around 93% appearing once. This specimen was peripheral blood, taken 28 days after the second AZD1222 dose. Source of these receptors: an adult who received the AZD1222 COVID-19 vaccine.

This chain uses TRBV6-2 or TRBV6-3 with TRBJ2-1; possible D gene TRBD1, 6 bases. Per the germline V gene, CDR1 is MNHEY and CDR2 is SVGEGT. This CDR3 contains 15 residues. V lost 2 bases to trimming and J lost 0 bases, with 8 bases between them. CDR3: CASSYDRSSYNEQFF. The CDR3 DNA reads as TGTGCCAGCAGTTACGACAGGAGCTCCTACAATGAGCAGTTCTTC.

The gene calls are TRBV19 and TRBJ1-2; possibly TRBD1 for D (5 bases). The CDR3 covers 13 residues. From germline, CDR1 is LNHDA and CDR2 SQIVND (reference sequence). V was trimmed by 5 bases and J by 5 bases, leaving 12 bases between them. CDR3 sequence (DNA): TGTGCCAGTAGTCTGGGGCTAAGTTATGGCTACACCTTC. This sequence encodes CASSLGLSYGYTF.

Only one count was recorded for this clone. The CDR3 DNA reads TGTGCCAGCAGTATGGGTACTTCTGGAAACACCATATATTTT. Amino acids: CASSMGTSGNTIYF. V gene TRBV6-5 combines with J gene TRBJ1-3; no firm D call. V shed 5 bases and J shed 1 base, with 9 bases lying between them. The CDR3 loop spans 14 amino acids. The V gene's germline CDR1 is MNHEY and CDR2 SVGAGI.

The J gene is TRBJ1-2, the V gene TRBV28; D unclear. The germline V and J ends were trimmed by 8 bases and 7 bases, with 14 bases remaining between them. Germline V gives CDR1 MDHEN, CDR2 SYDVKM. CDR3 size: 12 residues. The CDR3 protein is CASSSWVVGYTF. The DNA of the CDR3 is TGTGCCAGCTCCTCTTGGGTAGTTGGCTACACCTTC.

The rearrangement joins TRBV5-5 to TRBJ1-1; no clear D gene. Germline V gives CDR1 SGHKS, CDR2 YYEKEE (reference sequence). V lost 0 bases and J 3 bases, leaving 3 bases between the germline ends. The CDR3 has 12 residues. This chain's CDR3 is CASSLGYTEAFF. CDR3 DNA sequence: TGTGCCAGCAGCTTGGGTTACACTGAAGCTTTCTTT.

In DNA, the CDR3 is TGTGCCAGCAGTTACGCAGGTCAGGGCGATGAAAAACTGTTTTTT. Its translation: CASSYAGQGDEKLFF. The rearrangement joins TRBV6-2 or TRBV6-3 to TRBJ1-4, with D possibly being TRBD1 (5 bases). Trimming took off 2 bases at V and 6 bases at J, with 13 bases between the two ends. CDR1 and CDR2 from the germline V gene are MNHEY and SVGEGT. The CDR3 extends over 15 amino acids.

The chain links TRBV2 to TRBJ1-6; D unclear. Between the trimmed V and J ends, which lost 8 bases and 5 bases, there was a span of 13 bases. The CDR3 has 14 residues. Germline V gene lookup returns CDR1 SNHLY and CDR2 FYNNEI. The CDR3 DNA follows: TGTGCCAGCGCCCTTTTGGGTAATAATTCACCCCTCCACTTT. The encoded protein is CASALLGNNSPLHF.

The gene calls are TRBV29-1 and TRBJ2-3; D is uncertain. V was trimmed by 2 bases and J by 4 bases, leaving 10 bases between them. Germline CDR1 and CDR2: SQVTM and ANQGSEA. The CDR3 contains 13 residues. The CDR3 sequence is CSVEQRLADTQYF. CDR3 nucleotides: TGCAGCGTTGAACAGAGGTTAGCAGATACGCAGTATTTT.

The chain is built from TRBV19 and TRBJ1-4, with 8 bases fitting TRBD1. Germline V CDR1 and CDR2: LNHDA, SQIVND (reference sequence). The CDR3 consists of 15 residues. V lost 3 bases to trimming and J lost 7 bases; unmatched junction nucleotides: 7. In nucleotides, the CDR3 is TGTGCCAGTAGTATTGGCGGAGGGACAGGTGAAAAACTGTTTTTT. Its protein product is CASSIGGGTGEKLFF.

J is TRBJ2-7 and V is TRBV3-1 (or the pseudogene TRBV3-2), with D perhaps assigned TRBD1 or TRBD2 (5 bases each). This CDR3 is built from 12 residues. Germline CDR1 and CDR2: LGHDT and YNNKEL (reference sequence). Trimming left V 4 bases short and J 3 bases short, with 7 bases between. The CDR3 is CASSRGVYEQYF. In nucleotides, the CDR3 is TGTGCCAGCAGCCGAGGGGTCTACGAGCAGTACTTC.

In its sample, this clone was seen a few times. The chain carries TRBV7-9 and TRBJ1-6; possibly TRBD1 for D (5 bases). CDR1 and CDR2 (germline): SEHNR, FQNEAQ (reference sequence). This CDR3 region has 19 residues. V was cut by 1 base and J by 0 bases, with 16 bases left in between. The CDR3: CASSLDDSKKSSYNSPLHF. CDR3 sequence (DNA): TGTGCCAGCAGCTTAGATGACAGTAAAAAGAGCTCCTATAATTCACCCCTCCACTTT. The full variable domain, in which reference TRBV7-9 and TRBJ1-6 provide the parts outside the CDR3, is DTGVSQNPRHKITKRGQNVTFRCDPISEHNRLYWYRQTLGQGPEFLTYFQNEAQLEKSRLLSDRFSAERPKGSFSTLEIQRTEQGDSAMYLCASSLDDSKKSSYNSPLHFGNGTRLTVT.